This T cell receptor beta chain was observed in a study of OX40 agonist ivuxolimab in advanced cancers. Repertoires were generated with immunoSEQ multiplex PCR, while TCRdb's copy carries only in-frame clones and drops some. The table records under 20,000 clones, around 83% of them present only once. This clone is a singleton in its sample. The sequence was collected from an adult with an advanced solid tumor such as melanoma, head and neck, liver or kidney cancer. The sequences come from CD4+ or CD8+ T cells sorted from blood, collected in a trial of the OX40 agonist ivuxolimab.

CDR3 coding DNA: TGTGCCTCCAGCCGGGGACGTGACTACACCTTC. It yields the protein CASSRGRDYTF. This chain connects TRBV30 to TRBJ1-2; TRBD1 might be the D (5 bases). With 7 bases removed from V and 10 bases from J, the gap between germline ends came to 16 bases. This CDR3 spans 11 amino acids. Germline V lookup: CDR1 GTSNPN, CDR2 SVGIG (reference sequence).